The next 27 T cell receptor beta chains were all read from a single sample in a study of metastatic and nonmetastatic thyroid tumors. Treatment of any kind had been given to no patient before thyroid surgery. TCRdb re-called the PCR reads via MiXCR. The table includes some 23,000 clones, 9.5% to 12% detected once. The sequenced material came from blood. Receptors originate from a female donor with papillary thyroid cancer or a benign thyroid nodule (not recorded which). Some clones in this sample may be carry-over from other donors' samples.

With respect to this clone: Since a much larger clone is just one base distant, this may be a read error. This sample also contains other DNA sequences that code for the same CDR3. DNA for the CDR3: TGCAGGGTGGCGGGTCCGGGGTTTGAGCAGTTCTTC. Its translation is CRVAGPGFEQFF. This sequence joins TRBV20-1 and TRBJ2-1, with a weak D call TRBD2 (5 bases). The CDR3 has 12 amino acids. CDR1 is DFQATT and CDR2 is SNEGSKA in the germline V gene (reference sequence).

Remarks on this clone: It may be a read error: a sequence one base away is much more abundant. At the DNA level, this CDR3 is encoded by other sequences in the same sample as well. The chain couples TRBV7-9 to TRBJ2-7; 11 nucleotides line up with TRBD1. CDR3 size: 13 residues. Per germline, CDR1 SEHNR and CDR2 FQNEAQ (reference sequence). The DNA for the CDR3 is TGTGCCAGCAGCACGACCCCAGGGACAGGGGGAGAGTTC. This translates into CASSTTPGTGGEF.

This chain uses TRBV5-6 with TRBJ2-7, with D perhaps given as TRBD1 or TRBD2 (5 bases each). CDR1 and CDR2 from the germline V gene are SGHDT and YYEEEE. The CDR3 contains 14 residues. With 1 base removed from V and 11 bases from J, the gap between germline ends came to 19 bases. CDR3: CASSLSDGLGREYF. CDR3 sequence (DNA): TGTGCCAGCAGCTTGTCTGACGGACTGGGACGAGAGTACTTC.

This clone is medium-sized. The chain carries TRBV6-2 or TRBV6-3 and TRBJ2-1; 8 bases align to TRBD2. V was pared by 2 bases and J by 10 bases, with 1 base of the junction left unmatched. Germline V gene lookup returns CDR1 MNHEY and CDR2 SVGEGT. This CDR3 comprises 12 residues. In nucleotides, the CDR3 is TGTGCCAGCAGTTACGGCGGGAGGGAGCAGTTCTTC. This codes for CASSYGGREQFF.

The rearrangement links TRBV6-2 or TRBV6-3 to TRBJ1-5; 11 bases fit TRBD1. Trimming cost V 7 bases and J 3 bases; bases outside gene matches: 5. The CDR3 runs 15 residues. Per the germline V gene, CDR1 is MNHEY and CDR2 is SVGEGT. The CDR3 region has the DNA TGTGCCAGCAATGGACAGGGGGCGGCCAATCAGCCCCAGCATTTT. Its protein is CASNGQGAANQPQHF.

The V gene is TRBV3-1, the J gene TRBJ1-2, with a weak D call TRBD1 (6 bases). Trimming took 4 bases from V and 2 from J, leaving 17 bases between them. The CDR3 contains 16 residues. Germline V lookup: CDR1 LGHDT, CDR2 YNNKEL (reference sequence). The CDR3 DNA follows: TGTGCCAGCAGCCCACGGCGGGGGCGGGGGAACTATGGCTACACCTTC. Protein: CASSPRRGRGNYGYTF. The full variable domain, in which reference TRBV3-1 and TRBJ1-2 provide the parts outside the CDR3, is DTAVSQTPKYLVTQMGNDKSIKCEQNLGHDTMYWYKQDSKKFLKIMFSYNNKELIINETVPNRFSPKSPDKAHLNLHINSLELGDSAVYFCASSPRRGRGNYGYTFGSGTRLTVV.

This clone was seen repeatedly, ten times or more. This chain joins TRBV12-3 or TRBV12-4 and TRBJ2-3; D remains unclear. Trimming cost V 6 bases and J 0 bases, with 10 bases left between them. The length of the CDR3 is 14 residues. CDR3 protein: CASSDWRSTDTQYF. In DNA, the CDR3 is TGTGCCAGCAGCGACTGGCGAAGCACAGATACGCAGTATTTT.

With regard to this clone: It may be a read error: a sequence one base away is much more abundant. V usage is TRBV19 and J usage is TRBJ1-4; D possibly corresponds to TRBD1 (5 bases). This CDR3 comprises 15 residues. The germline CDR1 and CDR2 sequences are LNHDA and SQIVND (reference sequence). DNA for the CDR3: TGTGCCAGTAGTGATCAGGGTGGCACTAATGAAAAACCGTTTTTT. Translation gives CASSDQGGTNEKPFF.

This clone came up many times. The rearrangement uses TRBV19 and TRBJ2-1, with D possibly matching TRBD1 (6 bases). CDR1 LNHDA and CDR2 SQIVND come from the germline V gene (reference sequence). The V end was cut by 4 bases, the J end by 7 bases, with 20 bases between. The CDR3 runs 16 residues. CDR3 amino acids: CASSSRVGDRRNEQFF. In DNA, the CDR3 is TGTGCCAGTAGTAGCCGAGTCGGCGACAGGAGGAATGAGCAGTTCTTC.

This clone was seen ten or more times. One base away lies a much larger clone, so this may be a sequencing read error. The chain employs TRBV27 and TRBJ2-3; D call uncertain. With 7 bases removed from V and 3 bases from J, the gap between germline ends came to 5 bases. The CDR3 spans 11 residues. The germline gives CDR1 MNHEY, CDR2 SMNVEV (reference sequence). The CDR3 here is CASKWTDTQYF. The CDR3, as DNA: TGTGCCAGCAAGTGGACAGATACGCAGTATTTT.

This clone appeared a single time. The genes are TRBV19 and TRBJ1-2; 7 positions match TRBD1. CDR1 is LNHDA and CDR2 is SQIVND in the germline V gene (reference sequence). CDR3 length: 16 amino acids. J gave up 2 bases and V 1 base, and 7 bases lay outside the gene matches. CDR3 in amino acids: CASSIGGDSSNYGYTF. CDR3 nucleotides: TGTGCCAGTAGTATAGGTGGGGACAGTTCCAACTATGGCTACACCTTC.

This clone was seen ten or more times. This chain uses TRBV7-9 with TRBJ1-1; D gene uncertain. Trimming shortened V by 3 bases and J by 6 bases, and 8 bases separated the two germline ends. The CDR3 contains 12 residues. The V gene's germline CDR1 is SEHNR and CDR2 FQNEAQ (reference sequence). CDR3: CASSLAGAEAFF. CDR3 DNA: TGTGCCAGCAGCTTGGCGGGCGCTGAAGCTTTCTTT. Complete variable domain (other parts from reference TRBV7-9 and TRBJ1-1): DTGVSQNPRHKITKRGQNVTFRCDPISEHNRLYWYRQTLGQGPEFLTYFQNEAQLEKSRLLSDRFSAERPKGSFSTLEIQRTEQGDSAMYLCASSLAGAEAFFGQGTRLTVV.

This clone is medium-sized (0.01 to 0.1%). The chain is built from TRBV6-1 and TRBJ1-2; D not resolved. The V and J ends lost 5 bases and 6 bases respectively, with 10 bases between them. Germline-derived CDR1 and CDR2 are MNHNS and SASEGT. CDR3 length equals 12 residues. The CDR3 loop reads CASSSAEDGYTF. CDR3 coding DNA: TGTGCCAGCAGTTCAGCAGAAGATGGCTACACCTTC.

This clone was observed at least ten times. The chain recombines TRBV6-2 or TRBV6-3 with TRBJ2-1; D possibly uses TRBD1 or TRBD2 (5 bases each). Trimming pared 7 bases from V and 0 bases from J, leaving 10 bases between. From germline, CDR1 is MNHEY and CDR2 SVGEGT. The CDR3 covers 14 residues. The CDR3 sequence: CASIWGSSYNEQFF. The CDR3 DNA is TGTGCCAGCATCTGGGGGAGCTCCTACAATGAGCAGTTCTTC.

The gene calls are TRBV6-1 and TRBJ2-2; 7 nucleotides line up with TRBD2. Germline values: CDR1 MNHNS, CDR2 SASEGT. The CDR3 is 16 residues long. With V trimmed by 6 bases and J by 0 bases, 7 bases remained unmatched. CDR3 residues: CASRAGVEANTGELFF. The DNA of the CDR3 is TGTGCCAGCAGGGCGGGGGTAGAGGCGAACACCGGGGAGCTGTTTTTT.

This clone came up many times. The chain combines TRBV7-9 with TRBJ1-2; unclear D gene. CDR3 length equals 16 residues. The germline V gene encodes CDR1 SEHNR and CDR2 FQNEAQ (reference sequence). With 0 bases removed from V and 6 bases from J, the gap between germline ends came to 17 bases. The CDR3 loop reads CASSLANPGRGNGYTF. The CDR3 DNA sequence: TGTGCCAGCAGCTTAGCGAACCCGGGGAGAGGTAATGGCTACACCTTC.

This clone was picked up many times. The gene calls are TRBV19 and TRBJ1-1; no reliable D call. CDR1 and CDR2 from the germline V gene are LNHDA and SQIVND (reference sequence). This CDR3 region has 16 residues. V lost 8 bases and J 2 bases, leaving 21 bases between the germline ends. The CDR3 loop reads CASRGQDRTFNTEAFF. The CDR3, as DNA: TGTGCCAGTCGAGGGCAGGACCGAACATTCAACACTGAAGCTTTCTTT.

This clone was seen at least ten times. This chain connects TRBV6-1 to TRBJ2-3; tentative D call: TRBD2 (5 bases). Germline V lookup: CDR1 MNHNS, CDR2 SASEGT. The ends were cut back, 8 bases at V and 1 base at J, with 13 bases in the middle. The CDR3 is made up of 14 amino acids. This CDR3 reads CASEAVGGTDTQYF. The CDR3 coding sequence is TGTGCCAGCGAAGCGGTCGGGGGCACAGATACGCAGTATTTT.

The rearrangement uses TRBV14 and TRBJ2-1, with 8 bases fitting TRBD2. The CDR3 runs to 16 residues. With 0 bases clipped from V and 1 base from J, the junction kept 2 bases outside the gene matches. The germline V gene encodes CDR1 SGHDN and CDR2 FVKESK. The CDR3 spells CASSQESGRSYNEQFF. The CDR3 DNA is TGTGCCAGCAGCCAAGAGAGCGGGAGATCCTACAATGAGCAGTTCTTC.

This clone was picked up many times. This chain connects TRBV5-6 to TRBJ1-2; D possibly corresponds to TRBD1 (5 bases). V lost 4 bases and J 4 bases, leaving 17 bases between the germline ends. The germline V gene has CDR1 SGHDT and CDR2 YYEEEE. This CDR3 region has 15 residues. The CDR3 sequence: CASSQLTGDLYGYTF. CDR3 in DNA: TGTGCCAGCAGCCAACTCACTGGGGACCTCTATGGCTACACCTTC.

This clone has just a few counts. The chain couples TRBV6-2 or TRBV6-3 to TRBJ2-5; D unclear. This CDR3 comprises 13 residues. Trimming left V 2 bases short and J 5 bases short, with 9 bases between. CDR1 is MNHEY, CDR2 SVGEGT, per germline. The CDR3: CASSYKILETQYF. The CDR3 DNA is TGTGCCAGCAGTTACAAGATTCTGGAGACCCAGTACTTC.

This clone is deemed medium-sized. The chain has TRBV6-1 and TRBJ2-7, with 8 positions matching TRBD2. The CDR3 is made up of 13 amino acids. Unmatched junction bases numbered 5, after V lost 6 bases and J lost 4 bases. The germline CDR1 and CDR2 sequences are MNHNS and SASEGT. CDR3 coding DNA: TGTGCCAGCAGACGTACTAGCGGATACGAGCAGTACTTC. Translated: CASRRTSGYEQYF.

This clone was seen many times. The V gene is TRBV6-2 or TRBV6-3, the J gene TRBJ1-5, with unresolved D. Between the trimmed V and J ends, which lost 6 bases and 0 bases, there was a span of 12 bases. The CDR3 is made up of 15 amino acids. In germline, CDR1 is MNHEY, CDR2 SVGEGT. The CDR3 is CASSYGVISNQPQHF. For the CDR3, the DNA is TGTGCCAGCAGCTACGGGGTCATTAGCAATCAGCCCCAGCATTTT.

This clone has a count of ten or more. V is TRBV9 and J is TRBJ2-2, with 8 bases matching TRBD1. V was clipped by 3 bases and J by 6 bases; unmatched bases: 7. Germline CDR1 is SGDLS and CDR2 is YYNGEE. This CDR3 is 15 amino acids long. The CDR3 protein is CASSEWTGTAGELFF. The CDR3 DNA reads TGTGCCAGCAGCGAATGGACAGGGACCGCCGGGGAGCTGTTTTTT.

The V gene is TRBV5-4, the J gene TRBJ1-2; 10 nucleotides line up with TRBD1. V lost 4 bases, J lost 1 base, and 4 bases stayed unmatched. The CDR3 is 15 residues long. Germline V gives CDR1 SGHNT, CDR2 YYREEE (reference sequence). CDR3 coding DNA: TGTGCCAGCAGCAGCCGGGACAGGGGTAACTATGGCTACACCTTC. Translation gives CASSSRDRGNYGYTF.

Within the sample, this clone is medium-sized. The chain joins TRBV27 to TRBJ2-7; 9 bases are a match to TRBD1. Losses at the gene ends were 6 bases for V and 4 bases for J; bases not matched to a gene: 7. CDR1 and CDR2 from the germline V gene are MNHEY and SMNVEV (reference sequence). The CDR3 sequence is 14 residues long. CDR3 nucleotides: TGTGCCAGCAGCGGACAGGGGCAAGTATACGAGCAGTACTTC. As protein: CASSGQGQVYEQYF.

This clone was detected ten times or more. The rearrangement links TRBV2 to TRBJ1-1; D not certain. This CDR3 spans 12 amino acids. Germline loops: CDR1 SNHLY, CDR2 FYNNEI. Trimming pared 3 bases from V and 4 bases from J, leaving 6 bases between. CDR3 nucleotide sequence: TGTGCCAGCAGTGAGCCCCCCACTGAAGCTTTCTTT. Its protein product is CASSEPPTEAFF.